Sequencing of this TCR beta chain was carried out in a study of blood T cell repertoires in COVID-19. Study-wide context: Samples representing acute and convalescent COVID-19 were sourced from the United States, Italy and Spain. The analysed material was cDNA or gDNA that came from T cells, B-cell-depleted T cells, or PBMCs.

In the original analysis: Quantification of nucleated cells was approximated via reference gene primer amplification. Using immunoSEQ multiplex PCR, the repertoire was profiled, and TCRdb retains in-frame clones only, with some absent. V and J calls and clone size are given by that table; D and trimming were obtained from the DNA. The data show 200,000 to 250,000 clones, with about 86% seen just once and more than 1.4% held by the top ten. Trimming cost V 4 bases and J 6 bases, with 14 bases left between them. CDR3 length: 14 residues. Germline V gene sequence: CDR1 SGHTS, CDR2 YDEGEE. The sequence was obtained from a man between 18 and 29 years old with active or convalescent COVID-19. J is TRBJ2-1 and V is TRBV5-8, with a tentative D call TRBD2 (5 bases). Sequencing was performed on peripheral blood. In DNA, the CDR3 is TGTGCCAGCAGCCCTAGGGCGGCGGGCAATGAGCAGTTCTTC. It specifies CASSPRAAGNEQFF.